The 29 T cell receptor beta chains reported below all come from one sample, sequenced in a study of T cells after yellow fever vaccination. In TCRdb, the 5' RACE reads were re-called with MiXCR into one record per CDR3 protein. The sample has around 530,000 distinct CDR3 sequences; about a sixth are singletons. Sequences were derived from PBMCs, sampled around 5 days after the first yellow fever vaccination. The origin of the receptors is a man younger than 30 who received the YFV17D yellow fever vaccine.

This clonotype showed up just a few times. The CDR3 DNA reads as TGCGCCAGCAGCGCGGACGGGAGATATGGCTACACCTTC. Its translation is CASSADGRYGYTF. The chain recombines TRBV5-1 with TRBJ1-2; no clear D. The CDR3 spans 13 residues. Germline CDR1 SGHRS, CDR2 YFSETQ. V dropped 4 bases and J dropped 5 bases, with 12 bases sitting between them.

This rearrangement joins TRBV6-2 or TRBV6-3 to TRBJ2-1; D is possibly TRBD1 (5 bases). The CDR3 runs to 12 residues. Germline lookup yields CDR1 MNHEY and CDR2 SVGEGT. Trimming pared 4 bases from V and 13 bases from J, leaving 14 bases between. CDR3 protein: CASSLRDRAQFF. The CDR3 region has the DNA TGTGCCAGCAGTTTGAGAGACAGAGCACAGTTCTTC.

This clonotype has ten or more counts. DNA of the CDR3: TGTGCCAGCACCCAAGGCAATGAGCAGTTCTTC. Translated, it gives CASTQGNEQFF. The chain links TRBV2 to TRBJ2-1; D unclear. Germline V gene lookup returns CDR1 SNHLY and CDR2 FYNNEI. There are 11 residues in the CDR3. Trimming took off 7 bases at V and 6 bases at J, with 7 bases between the two ends. Supplemented by reference TRBV2 and TRBJ2-1, the full variable domain reads EPEVTQTPSHQVTQMGQEVILRCVPISNHLYFYWYRQILGQKVEFLVSFYNNEISEKSEIFDDQFSVERPDGSNFTLKIRSTKLEDSAMYFCASTQGNEQFFGPGTRLTVL.

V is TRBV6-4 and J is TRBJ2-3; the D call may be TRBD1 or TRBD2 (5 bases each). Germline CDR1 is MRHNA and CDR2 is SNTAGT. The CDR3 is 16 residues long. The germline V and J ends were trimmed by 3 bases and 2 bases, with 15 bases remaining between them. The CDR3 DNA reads TGTGCCAGCAGTGAGGGTCGGGGCCGGCTCACAGATACGCAGTATTTT. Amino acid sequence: CASSEGRGRLTDTQYF.

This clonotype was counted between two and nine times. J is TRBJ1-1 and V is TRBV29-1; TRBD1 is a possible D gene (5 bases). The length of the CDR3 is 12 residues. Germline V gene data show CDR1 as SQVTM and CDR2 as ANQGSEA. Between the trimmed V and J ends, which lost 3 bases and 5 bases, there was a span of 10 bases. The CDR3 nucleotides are TGCAGCGTTGAGCGACCAGGGACTGAAGCTTTCTTT. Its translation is CSVERPGTEAFF.

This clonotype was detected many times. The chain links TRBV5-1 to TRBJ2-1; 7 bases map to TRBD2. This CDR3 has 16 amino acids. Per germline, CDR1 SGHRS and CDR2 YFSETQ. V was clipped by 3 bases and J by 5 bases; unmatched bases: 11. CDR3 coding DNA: TGCGCCAGCAGCTCCCTGGCAGCGGGGACGAACAATGAGCAGTTCTTC. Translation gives CASSSLAAGTNNEQFF.

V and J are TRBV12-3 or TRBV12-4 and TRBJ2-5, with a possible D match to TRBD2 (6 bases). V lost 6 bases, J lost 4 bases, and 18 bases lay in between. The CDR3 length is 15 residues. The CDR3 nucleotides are TGTGCCAGCAGCTCCGGGCCAAGGGGAGGAGAGACCCAGTACTTC. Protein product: CASSSGPRGGETQYF.

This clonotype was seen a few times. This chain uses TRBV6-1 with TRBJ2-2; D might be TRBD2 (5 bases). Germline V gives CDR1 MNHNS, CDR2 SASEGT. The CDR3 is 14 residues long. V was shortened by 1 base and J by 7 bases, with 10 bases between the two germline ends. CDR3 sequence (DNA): TGTGCCAGCAGTGAAGGTTCTGAGGGCGGGGAGCTGTTTTTT. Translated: CASSEGSEGGELFF.

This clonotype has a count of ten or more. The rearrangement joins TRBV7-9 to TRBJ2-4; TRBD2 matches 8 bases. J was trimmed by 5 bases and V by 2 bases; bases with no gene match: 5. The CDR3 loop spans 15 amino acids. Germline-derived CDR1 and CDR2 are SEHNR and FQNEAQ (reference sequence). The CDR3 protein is CASSLSGGAENIQYF. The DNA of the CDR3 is TGTGCCAGCAGCTTATCGGGGGGGGCGGAAAACATTCAGTACTTC.

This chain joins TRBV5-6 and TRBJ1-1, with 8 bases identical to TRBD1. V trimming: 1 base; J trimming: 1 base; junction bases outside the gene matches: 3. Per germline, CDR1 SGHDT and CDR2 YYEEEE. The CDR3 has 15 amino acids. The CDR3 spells CASSLIGTGNTEAFF. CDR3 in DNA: TGTGCCAGCAGCTTGATTGGGACAGGGAACACTGAAGCTTTCTTT. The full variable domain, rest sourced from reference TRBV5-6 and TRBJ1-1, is DAGVTQSPTHLIKTRGQQVTLRCSPKSGHDTVSWYQQALGQGPQFIFQYYEEEERQRGNFPDRFSGHQFPNYSSELNVNALLLGDSALYLCASSLIGTGNTEAFFGQGTRLTVV.

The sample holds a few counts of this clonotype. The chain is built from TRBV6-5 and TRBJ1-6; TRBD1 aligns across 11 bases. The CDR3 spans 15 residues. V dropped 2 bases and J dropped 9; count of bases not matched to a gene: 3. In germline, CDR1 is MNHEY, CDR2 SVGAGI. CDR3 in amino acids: CASSYGQGAGSPLHF. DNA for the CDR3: TGTGCCAGCAGTTACGGACAGGGGGCCGGTTCACCCCTCCACTTT.

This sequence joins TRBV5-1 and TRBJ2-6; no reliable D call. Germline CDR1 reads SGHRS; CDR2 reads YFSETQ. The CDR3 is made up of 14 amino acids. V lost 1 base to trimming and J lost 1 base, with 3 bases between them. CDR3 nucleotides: TGCGCCAGCAGCTTGCAGTCTGGGGCCAACGTCCTGACTTTC. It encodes CASSLQSGANVLTF.

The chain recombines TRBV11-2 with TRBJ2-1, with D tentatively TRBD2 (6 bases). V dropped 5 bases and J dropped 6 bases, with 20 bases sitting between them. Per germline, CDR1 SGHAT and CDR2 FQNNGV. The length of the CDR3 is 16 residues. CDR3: CASSPQGRWGVNEQFF. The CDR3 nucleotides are TGTGCCAGCAGCCCCCAAGGAAGGTGGGGGGTCAATGAGCAGTTCTTC.

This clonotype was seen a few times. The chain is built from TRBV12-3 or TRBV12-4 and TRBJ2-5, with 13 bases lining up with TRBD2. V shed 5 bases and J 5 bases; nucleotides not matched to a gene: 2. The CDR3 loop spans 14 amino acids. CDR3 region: CASSGLAGDETQYF. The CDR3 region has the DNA TGTGCCAGCAGTGGACTAGCGGGGGATGAGACCCAGTACTTC.

CDR3 region: CASSEIGAIQETQYF. The CDR3 region has the DNA TGTGCCAGCAGTGAAATTGGGGCCATCCAAGAGACCCAGTACTTC. The V and J genes are TRBV2 and TRBJ2-5; a possible D gene is TRBD1 (5 bases). Germline lookup yields CDR1 SNHLY and CDR2 FYNNEI. Trimming shortened V by 2 bases and J by 1 base, and 11 bases separated the two germline ends. The CDR3 spans 15 residues.

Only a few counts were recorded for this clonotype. CDR3 amino acids: CASSNPGGGDLDGELFF. CDR3 nucleotides: TGTGCCAGCAGCAACCCTGGGGGGGGGGACCTAGACGGGGAGCTGTTTTTT. V is TRBV7-2 and J is TRBJ2-2, with 7 bases fitting TRBD2. This CDR3 is 17 amino acids long. CDR1 is SGHTA, CDR2 FQGNSA, per germline. The V segment lost 5 bases and the J segment 7 bases; nucleotides outside the gene matches: 16.

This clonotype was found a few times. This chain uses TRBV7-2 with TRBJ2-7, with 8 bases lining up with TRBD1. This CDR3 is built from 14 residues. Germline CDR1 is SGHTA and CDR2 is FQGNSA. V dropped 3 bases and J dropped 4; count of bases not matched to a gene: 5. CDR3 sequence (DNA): TGTGCCAGCAGCTTCGACAGGGGCTTTTACGAGCAGTACTTC. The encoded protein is CASSFDRGFYEQYF.

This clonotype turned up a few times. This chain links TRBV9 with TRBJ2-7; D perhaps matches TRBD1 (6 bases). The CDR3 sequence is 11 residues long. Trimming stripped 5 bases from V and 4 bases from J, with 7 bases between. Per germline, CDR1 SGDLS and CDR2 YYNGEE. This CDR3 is CASSDRYEQYV. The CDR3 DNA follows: TGTGCCAGCAGTGACAGGTACGAGCAGTACGTC.

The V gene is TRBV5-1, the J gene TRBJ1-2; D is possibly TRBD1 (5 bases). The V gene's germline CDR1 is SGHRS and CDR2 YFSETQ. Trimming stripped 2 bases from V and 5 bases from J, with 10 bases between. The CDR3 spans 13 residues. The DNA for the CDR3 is TGCGCCAGCAGCTTACAAGGGGAGTATGGCTACACCTTC. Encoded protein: CASSLQGEYGYTF.

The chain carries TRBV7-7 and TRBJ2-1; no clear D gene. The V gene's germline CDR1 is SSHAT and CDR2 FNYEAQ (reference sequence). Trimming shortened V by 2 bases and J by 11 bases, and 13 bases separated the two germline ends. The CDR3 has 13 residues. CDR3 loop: CASSLQKESQQFF. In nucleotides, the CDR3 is TGTGCCAGCAGCTTACAGAAGGAGTCCCAGCAGTTCTTC.

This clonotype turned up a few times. CDR3 in DNA: TGTGCCAGCAGTTACTCGGTGACAGGGTATCGAGCTAACTATGGCTACACCTTC. It codes for CASSYSVTGYRANYGYTF. J is TRBJ1-2 and V is TRBV6-2 or TRBV6-3; 7 bases fit TRBD1. Trimming took 0 bases from V and 0 from J; bases not matched to a gene: 10. Looked up from germline, CDR1 is MNHEY and CDR2 is SVGEGT. This CDR3 contains 18 residues.

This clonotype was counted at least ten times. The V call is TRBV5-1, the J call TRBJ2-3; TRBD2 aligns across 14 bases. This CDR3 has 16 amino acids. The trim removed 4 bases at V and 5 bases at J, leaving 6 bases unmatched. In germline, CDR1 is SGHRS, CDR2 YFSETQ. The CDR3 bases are TGCGCCAGCAGCAGAGGGACTAGCGGGGGAATAGATACGCAGTATTTT. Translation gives CASSRGTSGGIDTQYF.

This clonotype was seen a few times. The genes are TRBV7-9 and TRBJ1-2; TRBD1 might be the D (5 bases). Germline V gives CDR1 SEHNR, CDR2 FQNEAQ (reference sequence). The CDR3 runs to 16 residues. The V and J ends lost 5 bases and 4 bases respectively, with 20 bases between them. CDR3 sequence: CASSPLGGQPTYGYTF. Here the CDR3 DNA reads TGTGCCAGCAGCCCTCTCGGTGGACAACCTACCTATGGCTACACCTTC.

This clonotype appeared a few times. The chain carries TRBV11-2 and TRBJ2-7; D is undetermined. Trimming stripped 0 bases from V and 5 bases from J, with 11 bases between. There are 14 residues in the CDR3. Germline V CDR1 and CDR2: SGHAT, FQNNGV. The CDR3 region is CASSLDQLVHEQYV. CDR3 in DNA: TGTGCCAGCAGCTTAGATCAGCTAGTGCACGAGCAGTACGTC.

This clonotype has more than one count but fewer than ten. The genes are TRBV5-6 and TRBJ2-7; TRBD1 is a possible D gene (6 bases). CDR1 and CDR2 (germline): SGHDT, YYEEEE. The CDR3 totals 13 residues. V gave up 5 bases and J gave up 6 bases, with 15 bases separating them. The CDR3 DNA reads TGTGCCAGCAGTCCGACGTCAGGGGCCGAGCAGTACGTC. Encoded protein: CASSPTSGAEQYV.

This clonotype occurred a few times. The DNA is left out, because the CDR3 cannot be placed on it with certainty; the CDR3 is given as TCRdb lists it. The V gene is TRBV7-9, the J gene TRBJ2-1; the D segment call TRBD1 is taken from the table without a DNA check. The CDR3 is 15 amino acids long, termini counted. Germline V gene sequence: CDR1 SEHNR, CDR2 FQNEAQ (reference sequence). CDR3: CASSLGFGEGQGTFF.

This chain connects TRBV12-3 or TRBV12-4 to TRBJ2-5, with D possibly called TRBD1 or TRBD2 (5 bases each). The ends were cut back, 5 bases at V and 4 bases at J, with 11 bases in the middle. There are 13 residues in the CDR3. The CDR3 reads CASSMSGGETQYF. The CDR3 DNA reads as TGTGCCAGCAGTATGAGTGGGGGAGAGACCCAGTACTTC.

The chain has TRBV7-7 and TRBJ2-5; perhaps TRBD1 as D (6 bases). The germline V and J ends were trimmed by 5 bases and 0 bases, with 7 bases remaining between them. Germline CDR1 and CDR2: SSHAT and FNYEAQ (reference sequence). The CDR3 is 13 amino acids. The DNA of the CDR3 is TGTGCCAGCAGCCAGGGGCACCAAGAGACCCAGTACTTC. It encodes CASSQGHQETQYF.

The CDR3 sequence is CAISVSHQGPFYGYTF. The CDR3 bases are TGTGCCATCAGTGTGTCTCACCAGGGACCGTTCTATGGCTACACCTTC. V gene TRBV10-3 combines with J gene TRBJ1-2; perhaps TRBD1 as D (5 bases). The germline V gene encodes CDR1 ENHRY and CDR2 SYGVKD. This CDR3 spans 16 amino acids. Deletions cut 4 bases from V and 4 bases from J, with 19 bases between.